This TCR beta chain derives from a study of human T cells and chemical hapten exposure. The overall study: Patch testing placed 0.01% DPC on the upper back, with readings at 6 days. Per-sample TCR yield variation was attributed mainly to small pooled library volume differences. Cases of alopecia areata, totalis or universalis occurred in a predominantly female patient group.

The CDR3 covers 13 residues. From germline, CDR1 is SEHNR and CDR2 FQNEAQ (reference sequence). V was clipped by 0 bases and J by 8 bases, with 10 bases between them. This clonotype was detected ten times or more. The time point: pre-sensitization, week 0. This sample's treatment: therapeutic diphenylcyclopropenone sensitization with weekly scalp DPC. Alopecia patients between 18 and 70 years old and suitable for DPC were used as donors. TCRdb re-analysed the RACE reads in MiXCR, keeping a single row per CDR3 protein. The data contain more than 150,000 distinct CDR3 sequences, almost 30% of them seen just once; the ten biggest clones take up less than 3.5%.

The rearrangement uses TRBV7-9 and TRBJ1-1; D is uncertain. Material: whole blood, obtained in connection with sensitization to the hapten diphenylcyclopropenone (DPC). The TCR originated in a woman aged 25-40 years with alopecia areata. Some clones in this sample may be carry-over from other donors' samples. The CDR3 DNA is TGTGCCAGCAGCTTAGCGTCAGGAGGGGAAGCTTTCTTT. Protein sequence: CASSLASGGEAFF.